Included here is one T cell receptor beta chain sequence, with context. Assay used: immunoSEQ multiplex PCR; TCRdb lists only in-frame clones, some missing. This sample yields around 86,000 clones, of which 90% to 95% are seen a single time; around 1.6% belongs to the top ten. This specimen belongs to a study of Tregs in tolerant kidney transplant recipients. The nonmyeloablative bone marrow transplants came from related graft donors, with transient mixed chimerism. Unstimulated regulatory T cells (CD4+CD25+CD127-), CD4+CD25- non-regulatory cells, CD4 and CD8 cells were FACS-sorted from thawed PBMCs. V gave up 2 bases and J gave up 7 bases; unmatched junction bases: 5. The CDR3 has 17 residues. Germline V CDR1 and CDR2: LNHDA, SQIVND (reference sequence).

The sequences come from CD4+ T cells from blood (PBMCs), collected 24 months after the transplant. This sequence was found in a human patient who received a combined kidney and bone marrow transplant. Part of the T cell pool may stem from the graft donor. The genes are TRBV19 and TRBJ2-1, with 16 bases fitting TRBD2. The CDR3 region has the DNA TGTGCCAGTAGTATAACCCCGGGACTAGCGGGAGGGAATGAGCAGTTCTTC. It translates to CASSITPGLAGGNEQFF.